This T cell receptor beta chain was sequenced during a study of PD-L1 blockade in urothelial cancer. This CDR3 spans 14 amino acids. Germline V gene lookup returns CDR1 SGHTA and CDR2 FQGNSA. V shed 5 bases and J shed 6 bases, with 16 bases lying between them. Assay used: immunoSEQ multiplex PCR; TCRdb lists only in-frame clones, some missing. The sample has tens of thousands of clones; approximately 80% are singletons. The chain employs TRBV7-2 and TRBJ1-2, with D maybe TRBD1 (6 bases). This TCR was recovered from a man aged 65 to 79 with urothelial cancer. The sequenced sample was PBMCs, obtained around atezolizumab (anti-PD-L1) treatment. The CDR3 reads CASSPSRQVDGYTF. CDR3 in DNA: TGTGCCAGCAGCCCCAGCCGACAGGTGGATGGCTACACCTTC.